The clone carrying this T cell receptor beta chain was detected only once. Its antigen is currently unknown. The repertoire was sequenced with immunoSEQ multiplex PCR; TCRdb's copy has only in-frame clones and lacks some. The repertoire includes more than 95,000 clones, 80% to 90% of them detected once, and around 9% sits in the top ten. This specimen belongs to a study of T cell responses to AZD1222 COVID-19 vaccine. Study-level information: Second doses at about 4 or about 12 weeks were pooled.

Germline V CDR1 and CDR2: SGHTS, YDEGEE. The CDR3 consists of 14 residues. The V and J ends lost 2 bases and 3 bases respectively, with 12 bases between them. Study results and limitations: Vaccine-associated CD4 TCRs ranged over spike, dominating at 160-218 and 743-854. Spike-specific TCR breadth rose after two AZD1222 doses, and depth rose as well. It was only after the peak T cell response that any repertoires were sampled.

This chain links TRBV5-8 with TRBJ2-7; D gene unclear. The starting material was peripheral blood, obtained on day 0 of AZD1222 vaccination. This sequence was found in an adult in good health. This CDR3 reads CASSFFVRSYEQYF. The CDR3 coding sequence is TGTGCCAGCAGCTTTTTTGTTCGCAGCTACGAGCAGTACTTC.